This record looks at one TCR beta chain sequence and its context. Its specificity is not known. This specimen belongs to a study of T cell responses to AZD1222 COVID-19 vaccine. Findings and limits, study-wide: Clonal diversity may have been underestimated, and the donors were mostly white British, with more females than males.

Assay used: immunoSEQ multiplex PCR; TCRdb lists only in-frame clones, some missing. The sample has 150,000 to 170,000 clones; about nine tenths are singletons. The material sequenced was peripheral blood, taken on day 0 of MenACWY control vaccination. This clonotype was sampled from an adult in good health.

The DNA of the CDR3 is TGTGCCAGCAGCTTGAGGCGCTCTCGCGCTAATGAAAAACTGTTTTTT. Its protein is CASSLRRSRANEKLFF. This sequence joins TRBV5-6 and TRBJ1-4; the D is unclear. The CDR3 contains 16 residues. With 1 base removed from V and 3 bases from J, the gap between germline ends came to 13 bases. The germline CDR1 and CDR2 sequences are SGHDT and YYEEEE.